This T cell receptor beta chain was captured in a study of brain metastases from non-small cell lung cancer. The study, taken as a whole, reports: Fewer infiltrating T cells were found in brain metastases than primaries. Expanded T-cell clones appeared in around 64% of brain metastases over primaries.

The trim removed 0 bases at V and 7 bases at J, leaving 12 bases unmatched. The germline CDR1 and CDR2 sequences are LGHNA and YNFKEQ. The CDR3 covers 17 residues. As concerns this clone: Its cognate antigen is unknown.

The assay was immunoSEQ multiplex PCR, and TCRdb's table has in-frame clones only and misses some. This table holds more than 4,000 clones, approximately 85% found once. The sequence was collected from a donor at least 40 years old with non-small cell lung cancer. The sample comprised primary lung tumor tissue. The chain is built from TRBV4-2 and TRBJ2-1; 7 nucleotides agree with TRBD2. The CDR3 protein is CASSQEAAGVPRNEQFF. The CDR3 DNA reads TGTGCCAGCAGCCAAGAGGCGGCGGGAGTGCCGAGGAATGAGCAGTTCTTC.